Listed below are T cell receptor beta chains from one sample, sequenced in a study of T cells in tuberculosis. TCRdb's copy holds only in-frame clones and misses some; the assay was immunoSEQ multiplex PCR. The sample lists approximately 100,000 clones; approximately 90% were seen once. The sample taken for sequencing was CD1b-GMM tetramer-negative cells sorted from PBMCs. The receptor set was obtained from an adult woman with latent tuberculosis. Both conserved end residues are part of each CDR3. D genes are given only for firm matches. Clone sizes are given selectively: once, few, many, or a class where the clone is expanded.

cdr3_length: 18
clone_size: .
j_call: TRBJ2-1
d_call: TRBD2
v_call: TRBV29-1
cdr3_nt: TGCAGCGGCACTGATCTAGTTAGCGGGGGGGAAATTTACAATGAGCAGTTCTTC
cdr3_aa: CSGTDLVSGGEIYNEQFF

cdr3_length: 14
clone_size: .
j_call: TRBJ2-7
d_call: TRBD2
v_call: TRBV7-2
cdr3_nt: TGTGCCAGCAGGGAGACTAGCGGGGGGGGCGAGCAGTACTTC
cdr3_aa: CASRETSGGGEQYF

cdr3_length: 18
clone_size: .
j_call: TRBJ1-3
d_call: .
v_call: TRBV7-8
cdr3_nt: TGTGCCAGCAGCCCCGCCCCGGGTACGGGTGGAACTGGAAACACCATATATTTT
cdr3_aa: CASSPAPGTGGTGNTIYF

cdr3_length: 16
clone_size: once
j_call: TRBJ2-1
d_call: TRBD2
v_call: TRBV19
cdr3_nt: TGTGCCAGTAGTATCTCACTAGCGGGGACCTACAATGAGCAGTTCTTC
cdr3_aa: CASSISLAGTYNEQFF

cdr3_length: 15
clone_size: .
j_call: TRBJ2-3
d_call: TRBD2
v_call: TRBV4-1
cdr3_nt: TGCGCCAGCAGCCAACCCGGGACTAGTATACGAACGCAGTATTTT
cdr3_aa: CASSQPGTSIRTQYF

cdr3_length: 16
clone_size: .
j_call: TRBJ2-5
d_call: TRBD2
v_call: TRBV10-2
cdr3_nt: TGCGCCAGCAGTATGCGGGGGTGGAGGGCCACCGAGACCCAGTACTTC
cdr3_aa: CASSMRGWRATETQYF

cdr3_length: 15
clone_size: .
j_call: TRBJ1-4
d_call: TRBD1
v_call: TRBV7-8
cdr3_nt: TGTGCCAGCAGCTACGGGACAGGGAGATGGGAAAAACTGTTTTTT
cdr3_aa: CASSYGTGRWEKLFF

cdr3_length: 16
clone_size: .
j_call: TRBJ2-5
d_call: TRBD1
v_call: TRBV7-9
cdr3_nt: TGTGCCAGCAGCCCGCCTTACAGGACAGGGAGGGAGACCCAGTACTTC
cdr3_aa: CASSPPYRTGRETQYF

cdr3_length: 15
clone_size: few
j_call: TRBJ1-3
d_call: .
v_call: TRBV4-3
cdr3_nt: TGCGCCAGCAGCCCTGGGACTCCCTCTGGAAACACCATATATTTT
cdr3_aa: CASSPGTPSGNTIYF

cdr3_length: 16
clone_size: .
j_call: TRBJ2-7
d_call: .
v_call: TRBV4-1
cdr3_nt: TGCGCCAGCAGCCAAGATAGAGTCGAGGAAGGCTACGAGCAGTACTTC
cdr3_aa: CASSQDRVEEGYEQYF

cdr3_length: 16
clone_size: .
j_call: TRBJ1-5
d_call: TRBD1
v_call: TRBV2
cdr3_nt: TGTGCCAGCAGTGAAAGGTCAGGGGGAGGCAATCAGCCCCAGCATTTT
cdr3_aa: CASSERSGGGNQPQHF

cdr3_length: 15
clone_size: .
j_call: TRBJ1-4
d_call: .
v_call: TRBV5-1
cdr3_nt: TGCGCCAGCAGGTTAGGACGGGGGGTTTATGAAAAACTGTTTTTT
cdr3_aa: CASRLGRGVYEKLFF

cdr3_length: 14
clone_size: .
j_call: TRBJ1-1
d_call: .
v_call: TRBV5-1
cdr3_nt: TGCGCCAGCAGCGATGGCACTATGAACACTGAAGCTTTCTTT
cdr3_aa: CASSDGTMNTEAFF

cdr3_length: 14
clone_size: .
j_call: TRBJ1-4
d_call: TRBD1
v_call: TRBV6-1
cdr3_nt: TGTGCCAGCAGTGCCGGGACAGGGGGCGAATGGCTGTTTTTT
cdr3_aa: CASSAGTGGEWLFF

cdr3_length: 14
clone_size: .
j_call: TRBJ2-6
d_call: .
v_call: TRBV27
cdr3_nt: TGTGCCAGCAGTTCCGGGTCTGGGGCCAACGTCCTGACTTTC
cdr3_aa: CASSSGSGANVLTF

cdr3_length: 18
clone_size: .
j_call: TRBJ2-2
d_call: TRBD1
v_call: TRBV10-3
cdr3_nt: TGTGCCATCAGTGAGAAGACAGGGTTAGTTTCGGGTGCCGGGGAGCTGTTTTTT
cdr3_aa: CAISEKTGLVSGAGELFF

cdr3_length: 14
clone_size: .
j_call: TRBJ2-5
d_call: .
v_call: TRBV7-9
cdr3_nt: TGTGCCAGCAGCTTAGCGCTTGACATAGAGACCCAGTACTTC
cdr3_aa: CASSLALDIETQYF

cdr3_length: 14
clone_size: .
j_call: TRBJ2-2
d_call: TRBD1
v_call: TRBV2
cdr3_nt: TGTGCCAGCAGTGAGGGACAGGGTTCCGGGGAGCTGTTTTTT
cdr3_aa: CASSEGQGSGELFF

cdr3_length: 13
clone_size: .
j_call: TRBJ1-5
d_call: .
v_call: TRBV7-9
cdr3_nt: TGTGCCAGCAGATCGAGCCACAATCAGCCCCAGCATTTT
cdr3_aa: CASRSSHNQPQHF

cdr3_length: 19
clone_size: once
j_call: TRBJ2-1
d_call: TRBD2
v_call: TRBV4-2
cdr3_nt: TGTGCCAGCAGCCAAGTAGGGTTGGGACGGACTAGCGGGGACAATGAGCAGTTCTTC
cdr3_aa: CASSQVGLGRTSGDNEQFF

cdr3_length: 14
clone_size: .
j_call: TRBJ1-5
d_call: .
v_call: TRBV25-1
cdr3_nt: TGTGCCAGCAGTGACAGGGATTTCCATCAGCCCCAGCATTTT
cdr3_aa: CASSDRDFHQPQHF

cdr3_length: 15
clone_size: once
j_call: TRBJ2-2
d_call: TRBD1
v_call: TRBV5-1
cdr3_nt: TGCGCCAGCAGCGGGGCAGGGGGCAACACCGGGGAGCTGTTTTTT
cdr3_aa: CASSGAGGNTGELFF

cdr3_length: 15
clone_size: .
j_call: TRBJ2-7
d_call: TRBD1
v_call: TRBV7-6
cdr3_nt: TGTGCCAGCAGCGCCGGACAGGGCTCGTCCTACGAGCAGTACTTC
cdr3_aa: CASSAGQGSSYEQYF

cdr3_length: 17
clone_size: .
j_call: TRBJ1-5
d_call: TRBD1
v_call: TRBV7-9
cdr3_nt: TGTGCCAGCAGCTCCGGGACAGGGGGCAGGGGCAATCAGCCCCAGCATTTT
cdr3_aa: CASSSGTGGRGNQPQHF

cdr3_length: 15
clone_size: .
j_call: TRBJ2-7
d_call: .
v_call: TRBV11-2
cdr3_nt: TGTGCCAGCAGCTTAGATTCCCAGGGGACCTACGAGCAGTACTTC
cdr3_aa: CASSLDSQGTYEQYF

cdr3_length: 15
clone_size: once
j_call: TRBJ2-2
d_call: .
v_call: TRBV4-1
cdr3_nt: TGCGCCAGCAGCCAACTAGCAGGGGATACCGGGGAGCTGTTTTTT
cdr3_aa: CASSQLAGDTGELFF

cdr3_length: 15
clone_size: .
j_call: TRBJ1-2
d_call: .
v_call: TRBV4-3
cdr3_nt: TGCGCCAGCAGCCAAGATTTTACAGGGCACTATGGCTACACCTTC
cdr3_aa: CASSQDFTGHYGYTF

cdr3_length: 14
clone_size: .
j_call: TRBJ2-1
d_call: .
v_call: TRBV19
cdr3_nt: TGTGCCAGTTCTAATAGGGGGGGTTACAATGAGCAGTTCTTC
cdr3_aa: CASSNRGGYNEQFF

cdr3_length: 12
clone_size: few
j_call: TRBJ1-2
d_call: TRBD1
v_call: TRBV30
cdr3_nt: TGTGCCCGGGACAGCAGAAACTATGGCTACACCTTC
cdr3_aa: CARDSRNYGYTF

cdr3_length: 17
clone_size: .
j_call: TRBJ1-1
d_call: TRBD1
v_call: TRBV7-9
cdr3_nt: TGTGCCAGCAGCTACAATCAATGGACAGGGAAGAACACTGAAGCTTTCTTT
cdr3_aa: CASSYNQWTGKNTEAFF

cdr3_length: 13
clone_size: .
j_call: TRBJ2-3
d_call: TRBD2
v_call: TRBV2
cdr3_nt: TGTGCCAGCAGCCTAGCGGGGACAGATACGCAGTATTTT
cdr3_aa: CASSLAGTDTQYF

cdr3_length: 14
clone_size: .
j_call: TRBJ1-1
d_call: .
v_call: TRBV6-5
cdr3_nt: TGTGCCAGCAGCCTACTACAGGTAGGCACTGAAGCTTTCTTT
cdr3_aa: CASSLLQVGTEAFF

cdr3_length: 15
clone_size: .
j_call: TRBJ1-6
d_call: .
v_call: TRBV2
cdr3_nt: TGTGCCACCACAAACGAAGTAACCTATAATTCACCCCTCCACTTT
cdr3_aa: CATTNEVTYNSPLHF

cdr3_length: 16
clone_size: .
j_call: TRBJ2-2
d_call: TRBD1
v_call: TRBV5-1
cdr3_nt: TGCGCCAGCAGCTCCTCGGGACAGGGGGTCACCGGGGAGCTGTTTTTT
cdr3_aa: CASSSSGQGVTGELFF

cdr3_length: 14
clone_size: .
j_call: TRBJ1-4
d_call: TRBD1
v_call: TRBV6-5
cdr3_nt: TGTGCCAGCAGTTACCAGGGGGCGCGTGAAAAACTGTTTTTT
cdr3_aa: CASSYQGAREKLFF

cdr3_length: 14
clone_size: .
j_call: TRBJ2-7
d_call: .
v_call: TRBV6-5
cdr3_nt: TGTGCCAGCAGTTACGCTGGCCAGTCCTACGAGCAGTACTTC
cdr3_aa: CASSYAGQSYEQYF

cdr3_length: 14
clone_size: .
j_call: TRBJ2-3
d_call: .
v_call: TRBV29-1
cdr3_nt: TGCAGCGTTGAATGGGACTCTAGCACAGATACGCAGTATTTT
cdr3_aa: CSVEWDSSTDTQYF

cdr3_length: 14
clone_size: .
j_call: TRBJ2-5
d_call: .
v_call: TRBV11-2
cdr3_nt: TGTGCCAGCAGCCCCGACCGGACAGGGAGGGCACGGTACTTC
cdr3_aa: CASSPDRTGRARYF

cdr3_length: 14
clone_size: .
j_call: TRBJ1-2
d_call: .
v_call: TRBV25-1
cdr3_nt: TGTGCCAGCAGTGAAAGAGCGCCTAACTATGGCTACACCTTC
cdr3_aa: CASSERAPNYGYTF

cdr3_length: 15
clone_size: .
j_call: TRBJ2-3
d_call: .
v_call: TRBV7-8
cdr3_nt: TGTGCCAGCAGCGGGGGGGCCCGGACACCAGATACGCAGTATTTT
cdr3_aa: CASSGGARTPDTQYF

cdr3_length: 15
clone_size: .
j_call: TRBJ2-2
d_call: .
v_call: TRBV18
cdr3_nt: TGTGCCAGCTCACCGGAGGACCCGAACACCGGGGAGCTGTTTTTT
cdr3_aa: CASSPEDPNTGELFF

cdr3_length: 17
clone_size: .
j_call: TRBJ2-1
d_call: TRBD2
v_call: TRBV7-9
cdr3_nt: TGTGCCAGCAGCCTCTCGGTCAGAGCGGGGACTTACAATGAGCAGTTCTTC
cdr3_aa: CASSLSVRAGTYNEQFF

cdr3_length: 13
clone_size: .
j_call: TRBJ1-2
d_call: .
v_call: TRBV6-5
cdr3_nt: TGTGCCACCCGCCCGGTAGGGGAGGATGGCTACACCTTC
cdr3_aa: CATRPVGEDGYTF

cdr3_length: 14
clone_size: few
j_call: TRBJ2-7
d_call: TRBD1
v_call: TRBV5-1
cdr3_nt: TGCGCCAGCAGCGCAGGGGGCGCAAGCTACGAGCAGTACTTC
cdr3_aa: CASSAGGASYEQYF

cdr3_length: 13
clone_size: .
j_call: TRBJ1-1
d_call: TRBD1
v_call: TRBV7-2
cdr3_nt: TGTGCCAGCAGCGTAACAGGGGTTACTGAAGCTTTCTTT
cdr3_aa: CASSVTGVTEAFF

cdr3_length: 12
clone_size: .
j_call: TRBJ2-7
d_call: .
v_call: TRBV6-1
cdr3_nt: TGTGCCAGCAGTGCCGGAGCCTACGAGCAGTACTTC
cdr3_aa: CASSAGAYEQYF